A single T cell receptor beta chain is shown here with its context. Germline V lookup: CDR1 KGHSH, CDR2 LQKENI. Trimming took 8 bases from V and 1 from J, leaving 17 bases between them. The CDR3 has 15 residues. The sample comes from a study of T cell responses to AZD1222 COVID-19 vaccine. The data were produced by immunoSEQ multiplex PCR, yet TCRdb's version contains in-frame clones alone and is incomplete. The sample has 130,000 to 150,000 clones; 88% are singletons. The chain combines TRBV18 with TRBJ1-1; a weak D match, TRBD1 (5 bases). The sequence was collected from an adult in good health. Specimen: peripheral blood, collected on day 0 of AZD1222 vaccination. As DNA, the CDR3 is TGTGCCAGCGTACGGACTGCCGGGGGGAACACTGAAGCTTTCTTT. It codes for CASVRTAGGNTEAFF. The whole variable domain, remainder taken from reference TRBV18 and TRBJ1-1, is NAGVMQNPRHLVRRRGQEARLRCSPMKGHSHVYWYRQLPEEGLKFMVYLQKENIIDESGMPKERFSAEFPKEGPSILRIQQVVRGDSAAYFCASVRTAGGNTEAFFGQGTRLTVV.